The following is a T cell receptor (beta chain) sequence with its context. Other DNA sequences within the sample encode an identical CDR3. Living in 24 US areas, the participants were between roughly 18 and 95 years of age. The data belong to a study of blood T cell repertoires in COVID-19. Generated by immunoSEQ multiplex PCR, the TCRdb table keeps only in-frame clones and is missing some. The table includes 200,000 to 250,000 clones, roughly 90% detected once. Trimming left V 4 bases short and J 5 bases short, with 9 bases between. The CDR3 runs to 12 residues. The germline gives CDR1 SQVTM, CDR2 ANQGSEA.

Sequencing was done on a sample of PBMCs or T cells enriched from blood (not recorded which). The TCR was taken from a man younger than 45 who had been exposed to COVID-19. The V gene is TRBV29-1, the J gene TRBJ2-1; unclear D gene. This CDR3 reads CSVGAPNNEQFF. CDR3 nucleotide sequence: TGCAGCGTTGGGGCACCAAACAATGAGCAGTTCTTC.